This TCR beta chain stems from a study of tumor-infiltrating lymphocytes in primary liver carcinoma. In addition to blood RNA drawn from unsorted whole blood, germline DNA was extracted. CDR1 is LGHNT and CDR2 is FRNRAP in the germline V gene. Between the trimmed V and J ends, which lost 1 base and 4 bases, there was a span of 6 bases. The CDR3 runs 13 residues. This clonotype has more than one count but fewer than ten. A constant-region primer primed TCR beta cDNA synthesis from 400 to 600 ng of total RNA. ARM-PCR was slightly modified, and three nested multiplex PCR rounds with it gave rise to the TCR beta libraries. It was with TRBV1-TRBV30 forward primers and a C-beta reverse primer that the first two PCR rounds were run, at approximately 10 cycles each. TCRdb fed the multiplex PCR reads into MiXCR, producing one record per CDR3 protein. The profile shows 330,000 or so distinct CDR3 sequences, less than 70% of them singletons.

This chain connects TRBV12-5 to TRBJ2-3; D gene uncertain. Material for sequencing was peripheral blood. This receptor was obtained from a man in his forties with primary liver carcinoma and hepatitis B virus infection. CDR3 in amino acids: CASGLGAPDTQYF. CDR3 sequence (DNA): TGTGCTAGTGGTTTGGGGGCCCCAGATACGCAGTATTTT.